This entry is about one T cell receptor (beta chain). This entry is derived from a study of control samples from healthy donors and cancer patients. V lost 9 bases to trimming and J lost 4 bases; unmatched junction nucleotides: 3. This CDR3 contains 13 residues. Clones were sequenced by immunoSEQ multiplex PCR, and TCRdb holds only the in-frame ones, with some missing. The sample consists of approximately 170,000 clones, around 88% of them appearing once. The J gene is TRBJ2-2, the V gene TRBV12-3 or TRBV12-4, with 9 bases fitting TRBD2. The receptor's source is a woman in her twenties or thirties in good health. The sequenced sample consisted of blood. CDR3 nucleotides: TGTGCCAGTTTTAGCGGGAGCACCGGGGAGCTGTTTTTT. Translation: CASFSGSTGELFF.